Each of the 7 T cell receptor beta chains below was sequenced from the same sample in a study of cytomegalovirus exposure and HLA in healthy donors. Using immunoSEQ multiplex PCR, the repertoire was profiled, and TCRdb retains in-frame clones only, with some absent. The sample has about 140,000 clones; more than 75% are singletons. Sequencing used PBMCs. These receptors originate from a man in his late teens or twenties in good health and CMV-seropositive.

This chain links TRBV10-2 with TRBJ2-7, with 7 bases aligning to TRBD1. Per germline, CDR1 WSHSY and CDR2 SAAADI. Trimming took 8 bases from V and 2 from J; bases not matched to a gene: 6. CDR3 length equals 13 residues. CDR3 protein: CASYRGDTYEQYF. CDR3 DNA: TGCGCCAGCTACAGGGGTGACACCTACGAGCAGTACTTC.

This sequence joins TRBV7-2 and TRBJ1-6, with D possibly matching TRBD1 (6 bases). V lost 5 bases and J 4 bases, leaving 15 bases between the germline ends. This CDR3 has 16 residues. Germline V lookup: CDR1 SGHTA, CDR2 FQGNSA. CDR3 nucleotide sequence: TGTGCCAGCAGCCGTCAGGGGTGGAGATATAATTCACCCCTCCACTTT. It is translated as CASSRQGWRYNSPLHF.

V and J are TRBV11-3 and TRBJ2-3, with 9 nucleotides matching TRBD1. The germline V gene encodes CDR1 SGHNT and CDR2 YENEEA. The CDR3 runs 17 residues. V lost 5 bases to trimming and J lost 3 bases; unmatched junction nucleotides: 12. The CDR3 loop is CASSPTNAGTGTDTQYF. CDR3 nucleotide sequence: TGTGCCAGCAGCCCAACGAACGCCGGGACAGGGACAGATACGCAGTATTTT.

This chain connects TRBV5-1 to TRBJ2-7; D may be TRBD2 (6 bases). Germline CDR1 and CDR2: SGHRS and YFSETQ. This CDR3 has 17 amino acids. Trimming removed 0 bases at V and 3 bases at J, with 19 bases between. The chain's CDR3 is CASSLGGGGGSRYEQYF. In DNA form, the CDR3 reads TGCGCCAGCAGCTTGGGTGGTGGCGGAGGGTCTCGCTACGAGCAGTACTTC.

The CDR3 nucleotides read TGTGCCAGCAGTCTTCGCGGGTCTGCCTACGAGCAGTACTTC. Translated: CASSLRGSAYEQYF. The rearrangement uses TRBV27 and TRBJ2-7, with D perhaps TRBD2 (5 bases). The CDR3 covers 14 residues. Germline V CDR1 and CDR2: MNHEY, SMNVEV (reference sequence). V lost 5 bases to trimming and J lost 2 bases, with 13 bases between them.

V is TRBV28 and J is TRBJ1-5; possible D gene TRBD1, 6 bases. The V gene lost 1 base and the J gene lost 4 bases, with 17 bases spanning the gap. Germline V CDR1 and CDR2: MDHEN, SYDVKM. The CDR3 covers 17 residues. In DNA form, the CDR3 reads TGTGCCAGCAGTTTATTTCTCCGGGGGGCATGGAATCAGCCCCAGCATTTT. Translating gives CASSLFLRGAWNQPQHF.

The chain recombines TRBV30 with TRBJ1-2; D is undetermined. V was trimmed by 1 base and J by 7 bases, leaving 19 bases between them. The CDR3 has 15 residues. The germline V gene encodes CDR1 GTSNPN and CDR2 SVGIG (reference sequence). The CDR3 DNA is TGTGCCTGGAGTGAGCCGGGAAGAGGGTATAGTGGCTACACCTTC. This translates into CAWSEPGRGYSGYTF.